In its sample, the clone carrying this T cell receptor (beta chain) was seen many times. No patient had received any treatment before thyroid surgery. This sample is part of a study of metastatic and nonmetastatic thyroid tumors. Between the trimmed V and J ends, which lost 0 bases and 0 bases, there was a span of 7 bases. The CDR3 spans 15 residues. Germline V CDR1 and CDR2: MNHEY, SVGAGI. MiXCR re-clonotyped the PCR reads for TCRdb. The repertoire holds 15,000 or so clones, with around a quarter as singletons. The sequenced sample consisted of tumor tissue. The source is a female donor with papillary thyroid cancer or a benign thyroid nodule (not recorded which). Some clones in this sample may be carry-over from other donors' samples. The V and J genes are TRBV6-5 and TRBJ2-3; possibly TRBD2 for D (6 bases). The CDR3 sequence: CASSYSGLSTDTQYF. The CDR3 DNA reads as TGTGCCAGCAGTTACTCGGGACTGAGCACAGATACGCAGTATTTT.